This T cell receptor beta chain was recovered during a study of radiation and T cells in renal cell carcinoma. Regarding this clone: Antigen: not known.

Time point indicated: baseline pretreatment blood. The treatment: 15 Gy SBRT to primary tumor, nephrectomy 4 weeks later. The patient's renal cell carcinoma had clear cell pathology. TCRdb's table, derived via immunoSEQ multiplex PCR, lists solely in-frame clones and lacks some. The sample lists more than 95,000 clones, approximately 82% occurring once. Findings of the study overall: Top tumor clonotypes rose in blood 2 weeks post-radiation, then contracted.

The ends were cut back, 10 bases at V and 4 bases at J, with 11 bases in the middle. From germline, CDR1 is MGHRA and CDR2 YSYEKL. The CDR3 extends over 12 amino acids. Sequenced here: blood, sampled from a patient whose treatment included radiotherapy and nephrectomy. The chain employs TRBV4-1 and TRBJ1-3, with D uncertain. This sequence originates from an older woman with renal cell carcinoma. CDR3 DNA sequence: TGCGCCACCGCCGACACCGGAAACACCATATATTTT. Protein product: CATADTGNTIYF.